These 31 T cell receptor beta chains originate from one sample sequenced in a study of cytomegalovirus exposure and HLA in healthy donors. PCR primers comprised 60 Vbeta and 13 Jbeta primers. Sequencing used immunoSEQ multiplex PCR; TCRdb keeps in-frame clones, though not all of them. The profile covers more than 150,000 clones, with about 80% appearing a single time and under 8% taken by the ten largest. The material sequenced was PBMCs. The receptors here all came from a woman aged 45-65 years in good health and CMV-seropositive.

For the CDR3, the DNA is TGTGCCAGCAGGGGACAGGGCGAGGGCGAGCAGTACTTC. Its translation: CASRGQGEGEQYF. The rearrangement uses TRBV25-1 and TRBJ2-5; 9 bases are shared with TRBD1. The J call may be in error: the DNA end matches TRBJ2-7 better. Germline V gene data show CDR1 as MGHDK and CDR2 as SYGVNS. The CDR3 runs to 13 residues.

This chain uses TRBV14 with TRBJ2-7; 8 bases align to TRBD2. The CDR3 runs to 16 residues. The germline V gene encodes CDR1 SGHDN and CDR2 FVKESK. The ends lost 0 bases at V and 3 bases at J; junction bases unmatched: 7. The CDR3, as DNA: TGTGCCAGCAGCCAAGAAGCGGGGGCACCTTTCTACGAGCAGTACTTC. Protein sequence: CASSQEAGAPFYEQYF.

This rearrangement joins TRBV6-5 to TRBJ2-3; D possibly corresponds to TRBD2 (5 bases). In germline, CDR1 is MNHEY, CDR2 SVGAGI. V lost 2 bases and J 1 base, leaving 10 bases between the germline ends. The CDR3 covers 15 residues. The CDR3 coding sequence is TGTGCCAGCAGTTACCGCGGGTGGGGCACAGATACGCAGTATTTT. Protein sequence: CASSYRGWGTDTQYF.

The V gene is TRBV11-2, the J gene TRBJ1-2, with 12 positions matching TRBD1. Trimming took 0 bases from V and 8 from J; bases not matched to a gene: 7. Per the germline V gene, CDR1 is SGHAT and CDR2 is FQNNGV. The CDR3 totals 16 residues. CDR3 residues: CASSLDRWGTGGGYTF. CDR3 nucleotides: TGTGCCAGCAGCTTAGATCGTTGGGGGACAGGGGGCGGCTACACCTTC.

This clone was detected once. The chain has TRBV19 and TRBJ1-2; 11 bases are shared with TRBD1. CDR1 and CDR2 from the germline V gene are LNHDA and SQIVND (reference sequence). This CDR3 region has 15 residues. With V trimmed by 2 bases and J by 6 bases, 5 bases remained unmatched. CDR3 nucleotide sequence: TGTGCCAGTAGTATATCAGGACAGGGGGCCCATGGCTACACCTTC. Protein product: CASSISGQGAHGYTF.

CDR3 loop: CASRTGGEQYF. In nucleotides, the CDR3 is TGTGCCAGCAGAACCGGGGGCGAGCAGTACTTC. V and J are TRBV27 and TRBJ2-7; D perhaps matches TRBD2 (6 bases). CDR3 length: 11 residues. Germline values: CDR1 MNHEY, CDR2 SMNVEV (reference sequence). V lost 6 bases to trimming and J lost 6 bases, with 9 bases between them.

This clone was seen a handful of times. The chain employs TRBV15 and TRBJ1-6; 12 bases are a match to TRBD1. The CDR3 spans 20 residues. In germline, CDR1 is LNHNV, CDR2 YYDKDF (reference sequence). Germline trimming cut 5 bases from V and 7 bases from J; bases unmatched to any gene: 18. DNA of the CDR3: TGTGCCACCAGCTCCTCCCCGGGGGGGACAGGGGGCGGATGGAATTCACCCCTCCACTTT. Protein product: CATSSSPGGTGGGWNSPLHF.

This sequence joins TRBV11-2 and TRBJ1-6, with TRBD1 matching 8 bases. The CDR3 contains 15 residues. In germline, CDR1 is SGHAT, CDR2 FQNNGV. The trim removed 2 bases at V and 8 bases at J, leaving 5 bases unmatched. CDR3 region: CASSLSRQGYSPLHF. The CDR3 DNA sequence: TGTGCCAGCAGCTTAAGCCGACAGGGGTATTCACCCCTCCACTTT.

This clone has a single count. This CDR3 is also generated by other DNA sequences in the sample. Here the CDR3 reads CASSYPKGQGVREQYF. CDR3 nucleotides: TGTGCCAGCAGTTACCCGAAAGGTCAGGGGGTGCGCGAGCAGTACTTC. The rearrangement joins TRBV6-6 to TRBJ2-7, with 7 bases fitting TRBD1. CDR1 and CDR2 (germline): MNHNY, SVGAGI (reference sequence). With V trimmed by 2 bases and J by 6 bases, 13 bases remained unmatched. The CDR3 extends over 16 amino acids.

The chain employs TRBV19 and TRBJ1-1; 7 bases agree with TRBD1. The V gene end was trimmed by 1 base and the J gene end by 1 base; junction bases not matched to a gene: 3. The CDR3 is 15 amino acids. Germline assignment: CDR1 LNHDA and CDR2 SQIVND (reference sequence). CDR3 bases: TGTGCCAGTAGTATAGCGACAGGGCAGAACACTGAAGCTTTCTTT. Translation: CASSIATGQNTEAFF.

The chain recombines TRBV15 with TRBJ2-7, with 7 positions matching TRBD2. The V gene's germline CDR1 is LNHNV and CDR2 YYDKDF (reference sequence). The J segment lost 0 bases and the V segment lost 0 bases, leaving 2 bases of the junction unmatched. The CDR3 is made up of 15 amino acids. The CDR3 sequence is CATSRDRGDSYEQYF. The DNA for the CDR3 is TGTGCCACCAGCAGAGATCGGGGGGACTCCTACGAGCAGTACTTC.

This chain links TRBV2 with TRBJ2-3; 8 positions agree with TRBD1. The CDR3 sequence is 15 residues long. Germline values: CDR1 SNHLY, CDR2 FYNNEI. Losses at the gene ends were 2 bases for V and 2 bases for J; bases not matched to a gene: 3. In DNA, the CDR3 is TGTGCCAGCAGTGAACAGGGGGCCTCCACAGATACGCAGTATTTT. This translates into CASSEQGASTDTQYF.

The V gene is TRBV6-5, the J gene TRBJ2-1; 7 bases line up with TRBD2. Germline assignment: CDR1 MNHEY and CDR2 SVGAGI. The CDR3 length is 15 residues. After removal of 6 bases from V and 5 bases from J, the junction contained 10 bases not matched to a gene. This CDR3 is CASSRVWGGNNEQFF. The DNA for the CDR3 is TGTGCCAGCAGCCGCGTGTGGGGGGGTAACAATGAGCAGTTCTTC.

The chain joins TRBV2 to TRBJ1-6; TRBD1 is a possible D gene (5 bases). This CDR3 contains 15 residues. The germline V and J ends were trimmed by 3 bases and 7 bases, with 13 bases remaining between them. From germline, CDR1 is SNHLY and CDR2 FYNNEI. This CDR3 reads CASSEARGQNSPLHF. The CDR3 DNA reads TGTGCCAGCAGTGAGGCTAGGGGTCAAAATTCACCCCTCCACTTT.

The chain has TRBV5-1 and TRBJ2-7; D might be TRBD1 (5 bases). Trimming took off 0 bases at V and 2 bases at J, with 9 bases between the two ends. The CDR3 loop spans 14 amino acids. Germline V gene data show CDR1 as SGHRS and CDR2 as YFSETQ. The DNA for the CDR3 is TGCGCCAGCAGCTTGGGGACACCTACCTACGAGCAGTACTTC. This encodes CASSLGTPTYEQYF.

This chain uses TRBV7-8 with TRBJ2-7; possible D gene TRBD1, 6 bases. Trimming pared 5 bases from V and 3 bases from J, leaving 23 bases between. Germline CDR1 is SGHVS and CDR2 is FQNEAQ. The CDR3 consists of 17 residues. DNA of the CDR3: TGTGCCAGCAGCGCGTCGAGACGACAGGATTATAGCTACGAGCAGTACTTC. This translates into CASSASRRQDYSYEQYF.

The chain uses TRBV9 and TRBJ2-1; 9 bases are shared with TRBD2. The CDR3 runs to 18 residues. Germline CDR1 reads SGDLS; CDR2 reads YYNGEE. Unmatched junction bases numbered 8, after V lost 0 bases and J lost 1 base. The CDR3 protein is CASSVDGAGGLSYNEQFF. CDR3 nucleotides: TGTGCCAGCAGCGTAGATGGGGCGGGGGGGCTATCCTACAATGAGCAGTTCTTC.

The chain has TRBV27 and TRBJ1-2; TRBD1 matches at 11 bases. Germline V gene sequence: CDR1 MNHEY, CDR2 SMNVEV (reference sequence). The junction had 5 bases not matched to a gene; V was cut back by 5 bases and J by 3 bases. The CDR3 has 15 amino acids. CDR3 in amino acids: CASSPLGQGDYGYTF. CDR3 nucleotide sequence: TGTGCCAGCAGTCCCCTGGGACAGGGGGACTATGGCTACACCTTC.

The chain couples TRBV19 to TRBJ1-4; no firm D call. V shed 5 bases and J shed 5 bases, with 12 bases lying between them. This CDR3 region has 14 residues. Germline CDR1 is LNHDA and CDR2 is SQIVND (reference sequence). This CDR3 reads CASSPMGPNEKLFF. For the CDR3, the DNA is TGTGCCAGTAGTCCCATGGGCCCCAATGAAAAACTGTTTTTT.

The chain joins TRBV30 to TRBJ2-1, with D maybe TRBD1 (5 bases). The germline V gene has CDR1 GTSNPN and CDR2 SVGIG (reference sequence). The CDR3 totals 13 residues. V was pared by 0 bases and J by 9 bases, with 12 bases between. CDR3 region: CAWSVQRGAEQFF. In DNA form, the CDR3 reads TGTGCCTGGAGTGTACAAAGGGGTGCTGAGCAGTTCTTC.

In nucleotides, the CDR3 is TGTGCCAGTAGTTCCTGGGGACAGGGTTTAACTGAAGCTTTCTTT. Its protein is CASSSWGQGLTEAFF. The rearrangement joins TRBV19 to TRBJ1-1, with 9 bases lining up with TRBD1. Germline CDR1 LNHDA, CDR2 SQIVND (reference sequence). V shed 5 bases and J 5 bases; nucleotides not matched to a gene: 9. The length of the CDR3 is 15 residues.

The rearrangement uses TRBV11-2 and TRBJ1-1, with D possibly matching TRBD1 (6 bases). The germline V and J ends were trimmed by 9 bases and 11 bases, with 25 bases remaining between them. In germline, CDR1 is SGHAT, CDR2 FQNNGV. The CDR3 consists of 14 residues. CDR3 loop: CASKDARGKVEAFF. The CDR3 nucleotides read TGTGCCAGTAAAGACGCGAGGGGGAAGGTTGAGGCTTTCTTT.

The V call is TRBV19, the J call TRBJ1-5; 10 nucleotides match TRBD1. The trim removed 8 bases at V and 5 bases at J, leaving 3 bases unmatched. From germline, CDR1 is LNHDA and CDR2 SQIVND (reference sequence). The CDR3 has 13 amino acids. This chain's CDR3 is CASYGQGDQPQHF. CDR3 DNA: TGTGCCAGTTACGGACAGGGGGATCAGCCCCAGCATTTT. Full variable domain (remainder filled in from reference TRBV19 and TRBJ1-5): DGGITQSPKYLFRKEGQNVTLSCEQNLNHDAMYWYRQDPGQGLRLIYYSQIVNDFQKGDIAEGYSVSREKKESFPLTVTSAQKNPTAFYLCASYGQGDQPQHFGDGTRLSIL.

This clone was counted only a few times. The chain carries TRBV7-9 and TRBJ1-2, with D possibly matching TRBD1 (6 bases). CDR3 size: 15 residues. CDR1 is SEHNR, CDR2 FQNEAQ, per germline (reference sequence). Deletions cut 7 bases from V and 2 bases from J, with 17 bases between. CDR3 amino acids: CASTRGVQGNYGYTF. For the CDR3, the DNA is TGTGCCAGCACTAGGGGAGTACAGGGAAACTATGGCTACACCTTC.

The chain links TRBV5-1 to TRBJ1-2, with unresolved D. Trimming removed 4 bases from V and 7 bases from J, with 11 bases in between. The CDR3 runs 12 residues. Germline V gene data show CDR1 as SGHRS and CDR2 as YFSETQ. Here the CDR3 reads CASSEPSAGYTF. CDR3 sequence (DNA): TGCGCCAGCAGCGAACCAAGCGCTGGCTACACCTTC.

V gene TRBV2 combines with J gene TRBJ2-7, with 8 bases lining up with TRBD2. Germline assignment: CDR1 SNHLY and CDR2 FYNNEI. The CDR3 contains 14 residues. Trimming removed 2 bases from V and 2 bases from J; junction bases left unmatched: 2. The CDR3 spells CASSESGGAYEQYF. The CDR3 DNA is TGTGCCAGCAGTGAATCGGGGGGGGCCTACGAGCAGTACTTC.

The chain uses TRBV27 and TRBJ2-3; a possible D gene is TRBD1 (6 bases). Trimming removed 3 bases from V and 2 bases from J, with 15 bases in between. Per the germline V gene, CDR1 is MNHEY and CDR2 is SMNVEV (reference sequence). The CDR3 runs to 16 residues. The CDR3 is CASSFRYRDTTDTQYF. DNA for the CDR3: TGTGCCAGCAGTTTTCGGTACCGGGACACCACAGATACGCAGTATTTT.

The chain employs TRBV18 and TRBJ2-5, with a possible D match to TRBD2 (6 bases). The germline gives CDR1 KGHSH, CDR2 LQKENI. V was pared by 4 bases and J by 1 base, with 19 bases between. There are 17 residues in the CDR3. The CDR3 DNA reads TGTGCCAGCTCACTAAACCTTGCGCGGGGCGGCCAAGAGACCCAGTACTTC. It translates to CASSLNLARGGQETQYF.

CDR3 DNA: TGCAGCGTTGGCTGGGCTGATGGCTACACCTTC. Translating it yields CSVGWADGYTF. The chain uses TRBV29-1 and TRBJ1-2; D unresolved. In germline, CDR1 is SQVTM, CDR2 ANQGSEA. Trimming removed 4 bases from V and 6 bases from J, with 9 bases in between. CDR3 length equals 11 residues.

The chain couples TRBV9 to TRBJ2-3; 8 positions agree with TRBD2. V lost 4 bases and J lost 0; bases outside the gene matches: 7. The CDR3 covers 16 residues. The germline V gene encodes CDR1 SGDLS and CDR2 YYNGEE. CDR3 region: CASSLNQRESTDTQYF. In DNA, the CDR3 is TGTGCCAGCAGCCTCAACCAGCGGGAGAGCACAGATACGCAGTATTTT.

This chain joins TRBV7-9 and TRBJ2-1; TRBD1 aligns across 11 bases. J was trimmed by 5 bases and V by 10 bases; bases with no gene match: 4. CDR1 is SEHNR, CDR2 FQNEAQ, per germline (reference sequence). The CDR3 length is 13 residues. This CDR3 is CAIRTGGNNEQFF. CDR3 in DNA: TGTGCCATCCGGACAGGGGGCAACAATGAGCAGTTCTTC.